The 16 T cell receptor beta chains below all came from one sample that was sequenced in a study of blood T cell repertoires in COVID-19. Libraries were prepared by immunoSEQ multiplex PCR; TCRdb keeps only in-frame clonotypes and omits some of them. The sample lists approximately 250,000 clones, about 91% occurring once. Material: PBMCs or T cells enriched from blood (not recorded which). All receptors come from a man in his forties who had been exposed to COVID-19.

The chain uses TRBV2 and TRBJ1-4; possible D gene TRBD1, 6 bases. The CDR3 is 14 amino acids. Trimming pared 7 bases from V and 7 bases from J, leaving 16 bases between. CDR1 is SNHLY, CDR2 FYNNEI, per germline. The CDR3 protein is CASKWDTEFEKLFF. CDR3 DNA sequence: TGTGCCAGCAAATGGGACACGGAATTTGAAAAACTGTTTTTT.

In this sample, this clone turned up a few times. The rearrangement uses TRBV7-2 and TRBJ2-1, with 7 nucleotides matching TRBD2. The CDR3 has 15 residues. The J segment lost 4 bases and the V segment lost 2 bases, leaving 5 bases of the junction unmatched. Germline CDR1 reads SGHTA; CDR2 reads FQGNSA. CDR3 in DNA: TGTGCCAGCAGCTTAATGGCTAGCGGATACAATGAGCAGTTCTTC. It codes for CASSLMASGYNEQFF.

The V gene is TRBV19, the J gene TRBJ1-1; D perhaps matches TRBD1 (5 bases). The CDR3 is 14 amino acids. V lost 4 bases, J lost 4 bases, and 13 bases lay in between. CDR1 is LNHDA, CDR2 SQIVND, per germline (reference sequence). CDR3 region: CASSKPDISTEAFF. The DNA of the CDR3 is TGTGCCAGTAGTAAGCCGGACATTTCCACTGAAGCTTTCTTT.

The CDR3 nucleotides are TGTGCCAGCTCCCGAAAGCGGGAGGTCGGTGAGCAGTTCTTC. It translates to CASSRKREVGEQFF. The V and J genes are TRBV6-5 and TRBJ2-1; TRBD2 aligns across 9 bases. J lost 9 bases, V lost 8 bases, and 11 bases had no gene match. The CDR3 is 14 residues long. Germline V gene sequence: CDR1 MNHEY, CDR2 SVGAGI.

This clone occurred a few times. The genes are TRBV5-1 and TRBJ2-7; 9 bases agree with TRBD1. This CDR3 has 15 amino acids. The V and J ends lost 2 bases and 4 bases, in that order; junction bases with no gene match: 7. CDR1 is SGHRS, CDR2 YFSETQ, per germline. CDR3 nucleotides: TGCGCCAGCAGCTTAAGCACAGGGGGCGGTTACGAGCAGTACTTC. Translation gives CASSLSTGGGYEQYF.

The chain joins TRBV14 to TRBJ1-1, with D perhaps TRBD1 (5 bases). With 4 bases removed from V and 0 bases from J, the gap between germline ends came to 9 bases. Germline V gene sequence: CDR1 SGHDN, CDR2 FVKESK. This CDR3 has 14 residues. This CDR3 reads CASSRGTVNTEAFF. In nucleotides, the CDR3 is TGTGCCAGCAGCCGAGGGACTGTGAACACTGAAGCTTTCTTT.

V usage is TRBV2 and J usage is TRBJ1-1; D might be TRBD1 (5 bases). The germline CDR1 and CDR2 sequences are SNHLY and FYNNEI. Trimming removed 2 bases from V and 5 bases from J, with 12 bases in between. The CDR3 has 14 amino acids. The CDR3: CASSEFRARTEAFF. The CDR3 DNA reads TGTGCCAGCAGTGAATTCAGGGCTCGGACTGAAGCTTTCTTT. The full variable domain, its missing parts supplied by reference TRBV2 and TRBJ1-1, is EPEVTQTPSHQVTQMGQEVILRCVPISNHLYFYWYRQILGQKVEFLVSFYNNEISEKSEIFDDQFSVERPDGSNFTLKIRSTKLEDSAMYFCASSEFRARTEAFFGQGTRLTVV.

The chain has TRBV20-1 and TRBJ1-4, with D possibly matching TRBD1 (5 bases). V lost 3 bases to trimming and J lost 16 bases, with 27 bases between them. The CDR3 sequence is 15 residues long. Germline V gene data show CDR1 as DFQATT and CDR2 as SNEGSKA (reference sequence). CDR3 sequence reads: CSASSEERGPGLPFF. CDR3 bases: TGCAGTGCTAGTTCGGAGGAACGGGGACCGGGACTGCCGTTTTTT.

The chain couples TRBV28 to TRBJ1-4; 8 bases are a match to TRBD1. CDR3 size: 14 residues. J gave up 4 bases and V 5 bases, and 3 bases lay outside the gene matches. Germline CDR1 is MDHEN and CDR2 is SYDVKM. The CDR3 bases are TGTGCCAGCAGTCCGGGACAGGTTAATGAAAAACTGTTTTTT. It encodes CASSPGQVNEKLFF. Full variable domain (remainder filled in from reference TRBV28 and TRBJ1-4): DVKVTQSSRYLVKRTGEKVFLECVQDMDHENMFWYRQDPGLGLRLIYFSYDVKMKEKGDIPEGYSVSREKKERFSLILESASTNQTSMYLCASSPGQVNEKLFFGSGTQLSVL.

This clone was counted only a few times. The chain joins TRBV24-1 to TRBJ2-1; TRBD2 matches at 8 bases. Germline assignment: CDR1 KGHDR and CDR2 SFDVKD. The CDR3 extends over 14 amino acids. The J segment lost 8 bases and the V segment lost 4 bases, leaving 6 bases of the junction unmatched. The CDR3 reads CATSESGLAYEQFF. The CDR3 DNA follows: TGTGCCACCAGTGAATCCGGACTAGCCTATGAGCAGTTCTTC.

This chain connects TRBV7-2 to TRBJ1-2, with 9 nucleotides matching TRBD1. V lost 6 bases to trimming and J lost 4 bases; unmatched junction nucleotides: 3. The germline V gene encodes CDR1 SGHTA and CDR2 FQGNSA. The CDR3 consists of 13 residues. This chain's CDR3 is CASRGGQGYGYTF. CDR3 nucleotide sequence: TGTGCCAGCAGGGGGGGACAGGGCTATGGCTACACCTTC. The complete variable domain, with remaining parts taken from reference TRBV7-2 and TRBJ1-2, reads GAGVSQSPSNKVTEKGKDVELRCDPISGHTALYWYRQSLGQGLEFLIYFQGNSAPDKSGLPSDRFSAERTGGSVSTLTIQRTQQEDSAVYLCASRGGQGYGYTFGSGTRLTVV.

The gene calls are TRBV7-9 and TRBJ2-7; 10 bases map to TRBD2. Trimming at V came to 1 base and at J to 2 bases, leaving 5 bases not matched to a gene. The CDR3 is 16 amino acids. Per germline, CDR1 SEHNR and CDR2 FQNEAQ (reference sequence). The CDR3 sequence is CASSLGRTSGTYEQYF. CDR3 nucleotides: TGTGCCAGCAGCTTAGGAAGGACTAGCGGAACCTACGAGCAGTACTTC.

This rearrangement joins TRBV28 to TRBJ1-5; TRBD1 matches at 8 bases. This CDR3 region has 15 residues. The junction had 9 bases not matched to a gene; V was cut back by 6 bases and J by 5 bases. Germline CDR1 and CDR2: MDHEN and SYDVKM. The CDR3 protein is CASRRGQGRDQPQHF. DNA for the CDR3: TGTGCCAGCAGACGCGGACAGGGAAGGGATCAGCCCCAGCATTTT. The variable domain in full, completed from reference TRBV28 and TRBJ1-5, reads DVKVTQSSRYLVKRTGEKVFLECVQDMDHENMFWYRQDPGLGLRLIYFSYDVKMKEKGDIPEGYSVSREKKERFSLILESASTNQTSMYLCASRRGQGRDQPQHFGDGTRLSIL.

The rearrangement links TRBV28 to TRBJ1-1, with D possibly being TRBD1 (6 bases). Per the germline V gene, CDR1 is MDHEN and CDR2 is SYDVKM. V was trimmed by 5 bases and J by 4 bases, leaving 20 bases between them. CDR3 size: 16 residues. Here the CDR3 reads CASSLSRTGKVTEAFF. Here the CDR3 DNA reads TGTGCCAGCAGTCTATCAAGAACAGGGAAAGTCACTGAAGCTTTCTTT.

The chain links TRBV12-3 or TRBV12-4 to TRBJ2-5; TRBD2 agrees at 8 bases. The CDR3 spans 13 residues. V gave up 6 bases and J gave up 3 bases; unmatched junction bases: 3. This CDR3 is CASRYSGEETQYF. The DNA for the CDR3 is TGTGCCAGCAGGTATAGCGGGGAAGAGACCCAGTACTTC.

For the CDR3, the DNA is TGTGCCACCAGTGATTCTAGGGGCGCTGAAGCTTTCTTT. It yields the protein CATSDSRGAEAFF. The chain combines TRBV24-1 with TRBJ1-1; tentative D call: TRBD1 (5 bases). The CDR3 is 13 residues long. V dropped 2 bases and J dropped 6 bases, with 9 bases sitting between them. Looked up from germline, CDR1 is KGHDR and CDR2 is SFDVKD.